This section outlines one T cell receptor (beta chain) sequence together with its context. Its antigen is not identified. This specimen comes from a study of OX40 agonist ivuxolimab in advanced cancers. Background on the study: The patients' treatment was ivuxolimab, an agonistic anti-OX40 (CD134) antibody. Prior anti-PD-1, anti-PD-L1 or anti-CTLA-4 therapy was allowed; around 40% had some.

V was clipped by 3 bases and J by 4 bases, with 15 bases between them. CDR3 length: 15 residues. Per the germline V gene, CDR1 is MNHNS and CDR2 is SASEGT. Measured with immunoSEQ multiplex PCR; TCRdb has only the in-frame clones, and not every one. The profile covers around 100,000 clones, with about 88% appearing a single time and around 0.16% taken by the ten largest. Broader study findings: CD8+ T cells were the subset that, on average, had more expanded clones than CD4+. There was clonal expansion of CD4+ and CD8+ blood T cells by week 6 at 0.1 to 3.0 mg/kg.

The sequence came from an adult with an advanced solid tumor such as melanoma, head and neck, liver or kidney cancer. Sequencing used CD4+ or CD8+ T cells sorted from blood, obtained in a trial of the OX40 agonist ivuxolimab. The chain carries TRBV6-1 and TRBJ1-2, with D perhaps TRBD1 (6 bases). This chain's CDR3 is CASSEGAVVAYGYTF. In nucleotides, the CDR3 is TGTGCCAGCAGTGAGGGGGCGGTAGTGGCCTATGGCTACACCTTC.